The sequence of this T cell receptor (beta chain) was determined in a study of T cell responses to AZD1222 COVID-19 vaccine. TCRdb's table, derived via immunoSEQ multiplex PCR, lists solely in-frame clones and lacks some. The table includes approximately 140,000 clones, more than 85% detected once. Trimming cost V 5 bases and J 5 bases; bases outside gene matches: 5. CDR1 WSHSY and CDR2 SAAADI come from the germline V gene. The CDR3 runs to 15 residues. V usage is TRBV10-2 and J usage is TRBJ2-1; 11 nucleotides align to TRBD2. Sample: peripheral blood, taken on day 0 of AZD1222 vaccination. The source is an adult in good health. The CDR3 loop is CASSRGTSGDNEQFF. The CDR3 DNA sequence: TGCGCCAGCAGTCGGGGGACTAGCGGAGACAATGAGCAGTTCTTC.